This T cell receptor (beta chain) was recorded in a study of beta chain features in type 1 diabetes. Study background: Cell yields, gender and age were similar in healthy donors and patients.

There are a few counts of this clone. The antigen is not known. Purity exceeded 95% in all sorted populations. Study-level results: PCR could preferentially amplify shorter templates, alike in patients and controls. TCRB CDR3s from Type 1 diabetes patients were moderately but significantly shorter in all four CD4+ subsets.

All of the isolated RNA was reverse transcribed, so expressed TCRB transcripts were sequenced. Here immunoSEQ multiplex PCR was the method, and the copy in TCRdb shows in-frame clones only, minus some. The sample carries hundreds of thousands of clones, 9.6% recorded once. CDR3 length: 16 amino acids. Germline CDR1 is SGHRS and CDR2 is YFSETQ. The J segment lost 5 bases and the V segment lost 3 bases, leaving 10 bases of the junction unmatched. The chain uses TRBV5-1 and TRBJ2-1; 8 nucleotides align to TRBD2. The sequence came from a young woman in good health. The specimen sequenced was naive CD4+ T cells from blood. The DNA of the CDR3 is TGCGCCAGCAGCTGGGGATTAGCGGGAAGGAACAATGAGCAGTTCTTC. This sequence encodes CASSWGLAGRNNEQFF.